The 13 T cell receptor beta chains below come from one sample, sequenced in a study of cytomegalovirus exposure and HLA in healthy donors (dated by TCRdb to between 2016 and 2019). Libraries were constructed by the immunoSEQ multiplex PCR assay. TCRdb mirrors the immuneACCESS table, restricted to in-frame sequences. Some clones are absent from its copies; in checked studies, under half trace to an unresolved V gene, and the reason for the others is unknown. This sample is represented by roughly 330,000 clones; 75% to 90% of them were singletons. Of the sample, about 1% falls within the top ten clones. The specimen sequenced was PBMCs. The receptors originated from a woman under 40 in good health and CMV-seropositive.

This sequence joins TRBV29-1 and TRBJ1-2; the D gene is possibly TRBD1 (6 bases). CDR3 size: 14 residues. V was shortened by 6 bases and J by 4 bases, with 18 bases between the two germline ends. Germline CDR1 is SQVTM and CDR2 is ANQGSEA. The CDR3 sequence is CSVPGASRSYGYTF. As DNA, the CDR3 is TGCAGCGTGCCAGGGGCCTCGAGGAGCTATGGCTACACCTTC.

The genes are TRBV29-1 and TRBJ2-7; D gene ambiguous. The CDR3 length is 15 residues. V was clipped by 6 bases and J by 2 bases, with 20 bases between them. Germline V gene lookup returns CDR1 SQVTM and CDR2 ANQGSEA. CDR3 nucleotide sequence: TGCAGCGTCCGAACTGACCAGCGCGGCACCTACGAGCAGTACTTC. It translates to CSVRTDQRGTYEQYF.

DNA of the CDR3: TGTGCCTGGAGTGTTGCGGGAGTGGGCAATGAGCAGTTCTTC. The encoded protein is CAWSVAGVGNEQFF. The chain combines TRBV30 with TRBJ2-1; 7 nucleotides align to TRBD2. With 0 bases clipped from V and 6 bases from J, the junction kept 5 bases outside the gene matches. The CDR3 is 14 residues long. From germline, CDR1 is GTSNPN and CDR2 SVGIG (reference sequence).

This chain connects TRBV5-4 to TRBJ2-7; D may be TRBD1 (5 bases). Trimming pared 0 bases from V and 2 bases from J, leaving 15 bases between. This CDR3 comprises 16 residues. Germline-derived CDR1 and CDR2 are SGHNT and YYREEE (reference sequence). For the CDR3, the DNA is TGTGCCAGCAGCTTGGCCGGACACCAGGCCCCCTACGAGCAGTACTTC. Protein: CASSLAGHQAPYEQYF.

This rearrangement joins TRBV28 to TRBJ1-2; unclear D gene. Trimming shortened V by 6 bases and J by 2 bases, and 4 bases separated the two germline ends. The CDR3 is 11 residues long. The germline gives CDR1 MDHEN, CDR2 SYDVKM. CDR3 in DNA: TGTGCCAGCAGCCTGAACTATGGCTACACCTTC. Protein: CASSLNYGYTF.

This chain uses TRBV11-2 with TRBJ2-1; no clear D. Germline lookup yields CDR1 SGHAT and CDR2 FQNNGV. This CDR3 has 14 residues. Trimming stripped 3 bases from V and 8 bases from J, with 14 bases between. The CDR3 DNA sequence: TGTGCCAGCAGCTTTCTATCCAATTGGGATGAGCAGTTCTTC. Translation: CASSFLSNWDEQFF. Filled out from reference TRBV11-2 and TRBJ2-1, the complete variable domain reads EAGVAQSPRYKIIEKRQSVAFWCNPISGHATLYWYQQILGQGPKLLIQFQNNGVVDDSQLPKDRFSAERLKGVDSTLKIQPAKLEDSAVYLCASSFLSNWDEQFFGPGTRLTVL.

V gene TRBV27 combines with J gene TRBJ2-1; D is unresolved. CDR1 and CDR2 from the germline V gene are MNHEY and SMNVEV (reference sequence). The CDR3 runs to 14 residues. Trimming pared 4 bases from V and 5 bases from J, leaving 12 bases between. This CDR3 reads CASSWLIDHNEQFF. The DNA for the CDR3 is TGTGCCAGCAGTTGGTTGATAGACCACAATGAGCAGTTCTTC.

This clone came up once. The chain joins TRBV7-2 to TRBJ2-7; TRBD1 might be the D (5 bases). The CDR3 extends over 15 amino acids. V lost 1 base, J lost 5 bases, and 15 bases lay in between. Germline V CDR1 and CDR2: SGHTA, FQGNSA. CDR3 region: CASSLGLLQGHEQYF. The CDR3 DNA is TGTGCCAGCAGCTTAGGTCTATTGCAGGGTCACGAGCAGTACTTC.

The chain uses TRBV29-1 and TRBJ2-7; 8 bases fit TRBD1. J gave up 4 bases and V 7 bases, and 6 bases lay outside the gene matches. Per germline, CDR1 SQVTM and CDR2 ANQGSEA. The CDR3 has 12 amino acids. The CDR3 nucleotides are TGCAGCGCGACAGGGGAAAGTTACGAGCAGTACTTC. Amino acid sequence: CSATGESYEQYF.

The V gene is TRBV5-4, the J gene TRBJ1-4; 7 bases agree with TRBD1. The CDR3 covers 14 residues. Germline loops: CDR1 SGHNT, CDR2 YYREEE (reference sequence). J gave up 3 bases and V 4 bases, and 3 bases lay outside the gene matches. The chain's CDR3 is CASSLDRANEKLFF. DNA of the CDR3: TGTGCCAGCAGCCTAGACAGGGCTAATGAAAAACTGTTTTTT.

The gene calls are TRBV4-1 and TRBJ2-1, with TRBD2 matching over 7 bases. Germline CDR1 and CDR2: MGHRA and YSYEKL. Unmatched junction bases numbered 0, after V lost 1 base and J lost 6 bases. The CDR3 sequence is 13 residues long. This CDR3 is CASSQAGGNEQFF. The CDR3 DNA sequence: TGCGCCAGCAGCCAAGCGGGAGGCAATGAGCAGTTCTTC.

The gene calls are TRBV30 and TRBJ1-3, with D maybe TRBD1 (5 bases). Germline CDR1 and CDR2: GTSNPN and SVGIG (reference sequence). V lost 1 base, J lost 10 bases, and 20 bases lay in between. CDR3 length: 15 residues. The chain's CDR3 is CAWSARPGPMTTIYF. In DNA, the CDR3 is TGTGCCTGGAGTGCCCGCCCGGGACCCATGACGACCATATATTTT.

The gene calls are TRBV28 and TRBJ2-1; TRBD1 matches at 9 bases. V was clipped by 8 bases and J by 5 bases; unmatched bases: 7. This CDR3 comprises 14 residues. The germline CDR1 and CDR2 sequences are MDHEN and SYDVKM. The CDR3 DNA follows: TGTGCCAGCCGCGGGACAGGGTGGCACAATGAGCAGTTCTTC. As protein: CASRGTGWHNEQFF.